Below, one TCR beta chain is given with its context. The CDR3 is made up of 16 amino acids. CDR1 and CDR2 from the germline V gene are ENHRY and SYGVKD. Trimming took 1 base from V and 3 from J; bases not matched to a gene: 4. Per the original data handling: Nucleated cell number was recorded as an estimate derived from reference gene primer amplification. Method: immunoSEQ multiplex PCR; TCRdb's copy keeps in-frame clones and lacks some. V and J calls and clone size are as listed in that table; D and trimming were resolved from the DNA. The top ten clones hold 11% of a sample with 250,000 to 300,000 clones, about 88% of them seen once. The data were taken from a study of blood T cell repertoires in COVID-19. Across the study: The analysed material was cDNA or gDNA that came from T cells, B-cell-depleted T cells, or PBMCs.

V and J are TRBV10-3 and TRBJ2-2; TRBD1 matches at 8 bases. The sample was peripheral blood. The clonotype originates from a woman in her twenties or thirties with COVID-19, enrolled during active disease. In nucleotides, the CDR3 is TGTGCCATCAGTGAGTTCATGACAGGGGACACCGGGGAGCTGTTTTTT. This gives the protein CAISEFMTGDTGELFF.